The 15 T cell receptor beta chains presented below share a single source sample, sequenced in a study of T and B cells in COVID-19 patients. TRB was amplified from about 250-500 ng of blood genomic DNA. TRB rearrangements were amplified by multiplex PCR with BIOMED2 TRB-A/B primers. TCRdb processed the multiplex PCR reads anew with MiXCR; each CDR3 protein has one entry. The table shows 4,500 to 6,500 distinct CDR3 sequences, with about 25% occurring only once. The sample comprised blood. The receptors were gathered from a human donor with active COVID-19.

This clonotype rates as medium-sized. The chain carries TRBV27 and TRBJ2-2; 9 nucleotides match TRBD2. Germline-derived CDR1 and CDR2 are MNHEY and SMNVEV (reference sequence). CDR3 length: 14 residues. The ends lost 6 bases at V and 6 bases at J; junction bases unmatched: 5. As DNA, the CDR3 is TGTGCCAGCAGGAGCGGGAGGATTCCCGGGGAGCTGTTTTTT. It encodes CASRSGRIPGELFF.

The chain has TRBV7-9 and TRBJ2-7, with TRBD2 identical over 11 bases. Per germline, CDR1 SEHNR and CDR2 FQNEAQ (reference sequence). Trimming cost V 5 bases and J 1 base; bases outside gene matches: 1. CDR3 length: 14 residues. The CDR3 here is CASSASGGSYEQYF. As DNA, the CDR3 is TGTGCCAGCAGCGCTAGCGGGGGGTCCTACGAGCAGTACTTC.

This clonotype was observed many times. The gene calls are TRBV6-1 and TRBJ2-2; D uncertain. The V end was cut by 3 bases, the J end by 0 bases, with 8 bases between. Germline V gives CDR1 MNHNS, CDR2 SASEGT. The CDR3 contains 15 residues. The CDR3 region is CASSDYGSNTGELFF. CDR3 bases: TGTGCCAGCAGTGATTACGGTTCGAACACCGGGGAGCTGTTTTTT.

The rearrangement joins TRBV6-1 to TRBJ2-7; D may correspond to TRBD1 or TRBD2 (6 bases each). The germline V gene has CDR1 MNHNS and CDR2 SASEGT. The CDR3 runs 13 residues. V gave up 6 bases and J gave up 6 bases, with 15 bases separating them. This chain's CDR3 is CASSRGPSVEQYF. The CDR3 DNA is TGTGCCAGCAGCCGGGGGCCTTCGGTCGAGCAGTACTTC.

The chain is built from TRBV4-3 and TRBJ2-5; D uncertain. The CDR3 runs 13 residues. Germline V gene data show CDR1 as LGHNA and CDR2 as YSLEER. Trimming pared 1 base from V and 4 bases from J, leaving 7 bases between. The CDR3 is CASSQVWGETQYF. Written as DNA, the CDR3 is TGCGCCAGCAGCCAAGTCTGGGGAGAGACCCAGTACTTC.

By share, this clonotype ranks as large (0.1 to 1%). The V call is TRBV29-1, the J call TRBJ2-7, with D uncertain. Trimming cost V 6 bases and J 3 bases, with 18 bases left between them. CDR1 and CDR2 from the germline V gene are SQVTM and ANQGSEA. The CDR3 has 14 residues. The CDR3 loop is CSVDEVGLGYEQYF. The CDR3 DNA is TGCAGCGTGGACGAAGTAGGCTTAGGCTACGAGCAGTACTTC.

Comment on this clonotype: No DNA is shown, since the ends of the CDR3 on it are uncertain; the CDR3 is the one TCRdb lists. CDR3 sequence: CISVPEAYDRVSGNTIYF. The rearrangement joins TRBV7-5 to TRBJ1-3; the table assigns TRBD1, which was not confirmed against the DNA. TRBV7-5 is a known pseudogene. Termini included, the CDR3 measures 18 amino acids.

A note on this clonotype: Sequence at one end of the junction differs from germline and may be a read error. The chain is built from TRBV4-3 and TRBJ1-1; D remains unclear. Looked up from germline, CDR1 is LGHNA and CDR2 is YSLEER. This CDR3 spans 14 amino acids. The CDR3: CANSQGPGDTEAFF. DNA for the CDR3: TGCGCCAACAGCCAAGGCCCCGGGGACACTGAAGCTTTCTTT.

This clonotype qualifies as medium-sized. The chain is built from TRBV19 and TRBJ1-3; TRBD1 matches 7 bases. V lost 3 bases and J lost 7; bases outside the gene matches: 3. CDR1 and CDR2 from the germline V gene are LNHDA and SQIVND (reference sequence). The CDR3 sequence is 13 residues long. CDR3 residues: CASSIGGGNTIYF. The DNA for the CDR3 is TGTGCCAGTAGTATCGGAGGGGGCAACACCATATATTTT.

V is TRBV5-4 and J is TRBJ2-2, with 10 bases that match TRBD2. Trimming took 0 bases from V and 5 from J; bases not matched to a gene: 4. This CDR3 is 16 amino acids long. The germline V gene has CDR1 SGHNT and CDR2 YYREEE (reference sequence). The CDR3 spells CASSLAPSGSTGELFF. The CDR3 DNA is TGTGCCAGCAGCTTGGCGCCTAGCGGGAGTACCGGGGAGCTGTTTTTT. Based on the CDR3 plus reference TRBV5-4 and TRBJ2-2, the full variable domain is ETGVTQSPTHLIKTRGQQVTLRCSSQSGHNTVSWYQQALGQGPQFIFQYYREEENGRGNFPPRFSGLQFPNYSSELNVNALELDDSALYLCASSLAPSGSTGELFFGEGSRLTVL.

The V and J genes are TRBV4-3 and TRBJ1-1, with no clear D. The CDR3 runs 13 residues. CDR1 LGHNA and CDR2 YSLEER come from the germline V gene. V was cut by 5 bases and J by 4 bases, with 11 bases left in between. The CDR3: CASSALGGTEAFF. In DNA form, the CDR3 reads TGCGCCAGCAGCGCCCTCGGTGGCACTGAAGCTTTCTTT.

The chain recombines TRBV5-4 with TRBJ1-4; D is unresolved. Germline CDR1 SGHNT, CDR2 YYREEE (reference sequence). V was shortened by 4 bases and J by 8 bases, with 18 bases between the two germline ends. The CDR3 length is 15 residues. CDR3: CASSIQTPQGEKLFF. The CDR3 coding sequence is TGTGCCAGCAGCATACAAACTCCTCAAGGGGAAAAACTGTTTTTT.

This clonotype is medium-sized. The V call is TRBV29-1, the J call TRBJ2-7; weak D call: TRBD2 (6 bases). Germline CDR1 SQVTM, CDR2 ANQGSEA. With 7 bases removed from V and 12 bases from J, the gap between germline ends came to 37 bases. The CDR3 sequence is 17 residues long. Here the CDR3 DNA reads TGCAGCGGAGGCGGGGCAAAGGGAAACCTGACCGCTTTACCGGGGTACTTC. It codes for CSGGGAKGNLTALPGYF.

There are many counts of this clonotype. The V and J genes are TRBV5-5 and TRBJ1-3; 7 bases map to TRBD1. Germline V gene lookup returns CDR1 SGHKS and CDR2 YYEKEE (reference sequence). V dropped 3 bases and J dropped 0; count of bases not matched to a gene: 9. This CDR3 spans 17 amino acids. This CDR3 is CASSSFPGQSSGNTIYF. CDR3 nucleotide sequence: TGTGCCAGCAGCTCCTTCCCGGGACAGAGCTCTGGAAACACCATATATTTT.

At least ten counts were recorded for this clonotype. This chain joins TRBV6-2 or TRBV6-3 and TRBJ2-1, with 10 bases identical to TRBD2. The CDR3 spans 19 residues. V lost 4 bases and J lost 3; bases outside the gene matches: 15. The V gene's germline CDR1 is MNHEY and CDR2 SVGEGT. The DNA for the CDR3 is TGTGCCAGCAGTTCGCTGTTAGATAGCGGGGGGCCCCACTACAATGAGCAGTTCTTC. This codes for CASSSLLDSGGPHYNEQFF.